This T cell receptor beta chain was identified in a study of shared clonotypes between healthy human individuals. Study-wide results and caveats: Among donors, clonotype sharing was expected to be affected by sequencing depth. The diversity represented, both genetic and in exposure history, was limited by few donors.

Evenly divided among several immunoSEQ plates was the genomic DNA of each subset. Using immunoSEQ multiplex PCR, the repertoire was profiled, and TCRdb retains in-frame clones only, with some absent. The repertoire includes fewer than 700,000 clones, roughly 79% of them detected once, and around 12% sits in the top ten. Those who donated, Caucasian adults without exception, all lived in Nashville, Tennessee. Concerning this clone itself: The antigen remains undetermined.

This TCR was recovered from a middle-aged woman in good health. Some clones in this sample may be carry-over from other donors' samples. The sequenced material came from PBMCs.

The CDR3 region has the DNA TGTGCCAGCAGCGGGGACAGATCCACCGGGGAGCTGTTTTTT. As protein: CASSGDRSTGELFF. The chain links TRBV2 to TRBJ2-2; 7 bases map to TRBD1. This CDR3 is 14 amino acids long. V was clipped by 6 bases and J by 4 bases; unmatched bases: 5. Germline V CDR1 and CDR2: SNHLY, FYNNEI.